This TCR beta chain was captured in a study of CD8 T cells in ankylosing spondylitis. V was clipped by 0 bases and J by 9 bases, with 9 bases between them. Germline V gives CDR1 ENHRY, CDR2 SYGVKD. The CDR3 consists of 12 residues. TCRdb processed the 5' RACE reads anew with MiXCR; each CDR3 protein has one entry. Here the sample spans approximately 150,000 distinct CDR3 sequences, around a third being singletons. Turning to this clonotype: The antigen remains undetermined.

Study-wide results and caveats: Matched synovial fluid from ankylosing spondylitis patients was reported to be enriched for disease-linked clones.

V is TRBV10-3 and J is TRBJ2-7; D might be TRBD1 or TRBD2, each matching 5 bases. The sample was synovial fluid, either unsorted or a sorted T cell fraction (not recorded which). This TCR was sampled from a male donor with ankylosing spondylitis. The CDR3 DNA follows: TGTGCCATCAGTGAGTCGAGGGACGCGCAGTACTTC. Its translation is CAISESRDAQYF.